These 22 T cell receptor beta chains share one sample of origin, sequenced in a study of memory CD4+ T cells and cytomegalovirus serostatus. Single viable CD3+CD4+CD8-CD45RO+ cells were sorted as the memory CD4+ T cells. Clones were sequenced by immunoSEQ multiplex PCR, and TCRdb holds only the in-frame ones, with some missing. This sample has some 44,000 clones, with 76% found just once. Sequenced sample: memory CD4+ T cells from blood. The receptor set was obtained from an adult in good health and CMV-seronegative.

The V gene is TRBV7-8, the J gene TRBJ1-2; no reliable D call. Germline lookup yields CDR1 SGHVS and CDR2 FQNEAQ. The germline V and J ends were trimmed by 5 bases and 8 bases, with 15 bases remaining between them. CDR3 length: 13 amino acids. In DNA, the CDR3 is TGTGCCAGCAGCCTCGGCGGTGGAGGCGGCTACACCTTC. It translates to CASSLGGGGGYTF.

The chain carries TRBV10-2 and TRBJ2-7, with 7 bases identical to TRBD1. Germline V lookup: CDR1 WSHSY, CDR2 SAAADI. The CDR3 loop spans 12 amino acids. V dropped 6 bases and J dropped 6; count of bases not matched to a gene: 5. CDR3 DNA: TGCGCCAGCAGCGTTGGGACAGCCGAGCAGTACTTC. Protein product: CASSVGTAEQYF.

This CDR3 reads CASSEVHVQLQPQHF. The CDR3 DNA reads TGTGCCAGCAGTGAAGTTCATGTACAGCTTCAGCCCCAGCATTTT. The chain has TRBV6-1 and TRBJ1-5; D not resolved. Germline assignment: CDR1 MNHNS and CDR2 SASEGT. V lost 1 base and J 6 bases, leaving 13 bases between the germline ends. This CDR3 spans 15 amino acids.

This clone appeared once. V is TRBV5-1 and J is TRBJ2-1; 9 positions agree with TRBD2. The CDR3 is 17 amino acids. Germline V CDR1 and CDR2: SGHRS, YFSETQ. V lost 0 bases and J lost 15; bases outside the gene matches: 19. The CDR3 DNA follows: TGCGCCAGCAGCTTGGGGCTTCAAGCGGGGGGCTTTGAAACGTGGTTCTTC. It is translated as CASSLGLQAGGFETWFF. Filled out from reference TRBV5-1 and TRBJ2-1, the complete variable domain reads KAGVTQTPRYLIKTRGQQVTLSCSPISGHRSVSWYQQTPGQGLQFLFEYFSETQRNKGNFPGRFSGRQFSNSRSEMNVSTLELGDSALYLCASSLGLQAGGFETWFFGPGTRLTVL.

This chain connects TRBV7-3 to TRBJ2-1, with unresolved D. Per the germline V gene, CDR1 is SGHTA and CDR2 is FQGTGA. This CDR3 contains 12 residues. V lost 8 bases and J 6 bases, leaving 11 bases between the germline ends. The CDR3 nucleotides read TGTGCCAGCTCAATCTCGGGCAATGAGCAGTTCTTC. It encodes CASSISGNEQFF.

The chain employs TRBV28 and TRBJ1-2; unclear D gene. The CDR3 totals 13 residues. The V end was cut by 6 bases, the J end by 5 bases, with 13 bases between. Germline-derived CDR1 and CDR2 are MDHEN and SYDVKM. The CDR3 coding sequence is TGTGCCAGCAGCTTCCGGATTGCTTATGGCTACACCTTC. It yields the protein CASSFRIAYGYTF.

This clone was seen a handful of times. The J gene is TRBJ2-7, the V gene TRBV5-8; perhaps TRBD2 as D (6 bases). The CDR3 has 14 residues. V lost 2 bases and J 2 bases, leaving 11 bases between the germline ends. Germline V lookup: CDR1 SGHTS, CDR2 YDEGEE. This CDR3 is CASSFGSGPYEQYF. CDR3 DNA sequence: TGTGCCAGCAGCTTTGGTAGCGGTCCCTACGAGCAGTACTTC.

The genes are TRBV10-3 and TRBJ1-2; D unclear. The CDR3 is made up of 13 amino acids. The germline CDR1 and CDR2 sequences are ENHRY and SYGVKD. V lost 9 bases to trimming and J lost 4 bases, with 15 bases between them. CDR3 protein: CAIDAFLGYGYTF. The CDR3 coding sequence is TGTGCCATAGACGCCTTTCTGGGCTATGGCTACACCTTC.

The CDR3 DNA sequence: TGTGCCAGCAGTGAACTGGTGTGGGGCAATCAGCCCCAGCATTTT. It translates to CASSELVWGNQPQHF. The J gene is TRBJ1-5, the V gene TRBV2; D not certain. Germline V gene sequence: CDR1 SNHLY, CDR2 FYNNEI. V was clipped by 2 bases and J by 2 bases, with 10 bases between them. The CDR3 extends over 15 amino acids. The full variable domain, rest sourced from reference TRBV2 and TRBJ1-5, is EPEVTQTPSHQVTQMGQEVILRCVPISNHLYFYWYRQILGQKVEFLVSFYNNEISEKSEIFDDQFSVERPDGSNFTLKIRSTKLEDSAMYFCASSELVWGNQPQHFGDGTRLSIL.

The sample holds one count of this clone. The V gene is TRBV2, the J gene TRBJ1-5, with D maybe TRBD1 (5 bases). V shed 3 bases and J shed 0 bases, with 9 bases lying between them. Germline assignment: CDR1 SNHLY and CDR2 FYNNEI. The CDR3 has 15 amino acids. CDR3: CASSEGVFSNQPQHF. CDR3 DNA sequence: TGTGCCAGCAGTGAGGGGGTTTTTAGCAATCAGCCCCAGCATTTT.

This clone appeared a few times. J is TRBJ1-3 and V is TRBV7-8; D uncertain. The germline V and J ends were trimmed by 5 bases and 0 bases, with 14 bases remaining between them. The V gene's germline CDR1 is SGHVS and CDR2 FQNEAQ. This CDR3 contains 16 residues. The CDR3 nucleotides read TGTGCCAGCAGCATCGCGACGGGATACTCTGGAAACACCATATATTTT. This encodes CASSIATGYSGNTIYF.

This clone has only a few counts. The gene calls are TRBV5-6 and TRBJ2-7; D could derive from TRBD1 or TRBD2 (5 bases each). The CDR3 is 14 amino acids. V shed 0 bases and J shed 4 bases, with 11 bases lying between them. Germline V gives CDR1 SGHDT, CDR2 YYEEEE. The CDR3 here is CASSLEFREYEQYF. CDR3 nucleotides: TGTGCCAGCAGCTTGGAATTCAGGGAGTACGAGCAGTACTTC. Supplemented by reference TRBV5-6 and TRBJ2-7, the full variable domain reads DAGVTQSPTHLIKTRGQQVTLRCSPKSGHDTVSWYQQALGQGPQFIFQYYEEEERQRGNFPDRFSGHQFPNYSSELNVNALLLGDSALYLCASSLEFREYEQYFGPGTRLTVT.

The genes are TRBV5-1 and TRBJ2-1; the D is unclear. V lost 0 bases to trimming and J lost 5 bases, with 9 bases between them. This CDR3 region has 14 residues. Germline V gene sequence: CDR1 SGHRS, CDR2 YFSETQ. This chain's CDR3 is CASSLGEGNNEQFF. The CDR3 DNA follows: TGCGCCAGCAGCTTGGGAGAAGGAAACAATGAGCAGTTCTTC. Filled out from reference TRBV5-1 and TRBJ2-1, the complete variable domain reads KAGVTQTPRYLIKTRGQQVTLSCSPISGHRSVSWYQQTPGQGLQFLFEYFSETQRNKGNFPGRFSGRQFSNSRSEMNVSTLELGDSALYLCASSLGEGNNEQFFGPGTRLTVL.

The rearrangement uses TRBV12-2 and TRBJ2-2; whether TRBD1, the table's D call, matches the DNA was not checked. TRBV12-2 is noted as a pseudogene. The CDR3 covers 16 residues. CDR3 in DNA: TGTGCAAGTCGCCCCGTACAGGGGGGTAACACCGGGGAGCTGTTTTTT. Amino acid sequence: CASRPVQGGNTGELFF.

The CDR3 nucleotides are TGTGCCTGGGGACGGACTAACTATGGCTACACCTTC. Translated, it gives CAWGRTNYGYTF. The chain combines TRBV30 with TRBJ1-2; D is uncertain. V was cut by 5 bases and J by 0 bases, with 7 bases left in between. The length of the CDR3 is 12 residues. Germline V gene data show CDR1 as GTSNPN and CDR2 as SVGIG (reference sequence).

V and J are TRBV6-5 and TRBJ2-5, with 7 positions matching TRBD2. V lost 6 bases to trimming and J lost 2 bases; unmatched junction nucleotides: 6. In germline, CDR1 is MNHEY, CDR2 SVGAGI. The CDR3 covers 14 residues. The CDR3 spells CASSRLAPQETQYF. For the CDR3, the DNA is TGTGCCAGCAGCCGACTAGCCCCTCAAGAGACCCAGTACTTC.

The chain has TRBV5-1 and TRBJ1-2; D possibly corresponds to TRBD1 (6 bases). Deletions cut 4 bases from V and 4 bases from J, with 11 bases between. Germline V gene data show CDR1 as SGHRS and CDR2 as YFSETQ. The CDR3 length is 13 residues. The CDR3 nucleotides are TGCGCCAGCAGCGCCGGACAGATCTATGGCTACACCTTC. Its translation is CASSAGQIYGYTF.

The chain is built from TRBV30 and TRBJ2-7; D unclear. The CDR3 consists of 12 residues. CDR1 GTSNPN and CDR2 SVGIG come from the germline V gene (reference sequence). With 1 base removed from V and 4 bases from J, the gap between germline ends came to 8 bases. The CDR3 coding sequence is TGTGCCTGGAGTGCCCAAGGTTACGAGCAGTACTTC. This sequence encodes CAWSAQGYEQYF.

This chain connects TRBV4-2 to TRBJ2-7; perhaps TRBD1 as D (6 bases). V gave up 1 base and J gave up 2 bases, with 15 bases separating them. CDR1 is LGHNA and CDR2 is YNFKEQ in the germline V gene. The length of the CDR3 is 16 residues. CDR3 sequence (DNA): TGTGCCAGCAGCCAAGGGATACAGGGAATCCCCTACGAGCAGTACTTC. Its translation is CASSQGIQGIPYEQYF.

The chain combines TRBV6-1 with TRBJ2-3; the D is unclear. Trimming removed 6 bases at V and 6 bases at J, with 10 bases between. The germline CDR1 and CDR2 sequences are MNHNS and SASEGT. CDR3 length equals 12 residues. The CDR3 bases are TGTGCCAGCAGCAGCCACTCGGATACGCAGTATTTT. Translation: CASSSHSDTQYF.

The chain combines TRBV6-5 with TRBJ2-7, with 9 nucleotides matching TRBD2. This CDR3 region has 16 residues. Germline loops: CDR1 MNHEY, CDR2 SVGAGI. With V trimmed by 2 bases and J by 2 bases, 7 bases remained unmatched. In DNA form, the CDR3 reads TGTGCCAGCAGTTACGCCCCGACTAGCGGAACCTACGAGCAGTACTTC. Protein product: CASSYAPTSGTYEQYF.

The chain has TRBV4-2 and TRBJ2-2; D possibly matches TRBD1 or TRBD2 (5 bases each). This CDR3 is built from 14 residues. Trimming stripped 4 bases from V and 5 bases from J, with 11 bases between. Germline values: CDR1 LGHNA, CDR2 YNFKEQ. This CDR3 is CASSPGPGTGELFF. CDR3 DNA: TGTGCCAGCAGCCCGGGGCCAGGGACCGGGGAGCTGTTTTTT.